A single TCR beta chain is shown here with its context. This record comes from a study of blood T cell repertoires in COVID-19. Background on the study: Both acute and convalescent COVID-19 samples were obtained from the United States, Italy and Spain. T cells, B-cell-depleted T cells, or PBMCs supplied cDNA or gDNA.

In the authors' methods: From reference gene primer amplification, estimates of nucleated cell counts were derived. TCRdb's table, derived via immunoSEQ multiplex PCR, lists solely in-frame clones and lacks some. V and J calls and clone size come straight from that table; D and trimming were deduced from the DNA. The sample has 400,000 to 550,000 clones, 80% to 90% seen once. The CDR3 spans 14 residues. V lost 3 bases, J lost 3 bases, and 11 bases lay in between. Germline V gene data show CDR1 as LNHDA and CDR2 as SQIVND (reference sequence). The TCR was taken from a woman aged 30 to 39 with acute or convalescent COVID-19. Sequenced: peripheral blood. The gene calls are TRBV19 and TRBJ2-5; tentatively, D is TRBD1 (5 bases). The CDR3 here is CASSIQSREETQYF. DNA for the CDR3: TGTGCCAGTAGTATTCAGAGCAGGGAAGAGACCCAGTACTTC.